The rows below give T cell receptor beta chains drawn from one sample of a study of T cell responses to AZD1222 COVID-19 vaccine. Using immunoSEQ multiplex PCR, the repertoire was profiled, and TCRdb retains in-frame clones only, with some absent. This sample has 100,000 to 150,000 clones, with about nine tenths found just once. The starting material was peripheral blood, obtained on day 0 of AZD1222 vaccination. The receptors were sampled from an adult in good health. Each CDR3 is given with its conserved first and last residue. The order of the fields is V gene, J gene, clone size, D gene, CDR3 DNA, CDR3 protein. A D gene is named only where the DNA matches it firmly. The size of a clone is reported for some rows only, either as once, few or many, or as a class for expanded clones.

TRBV5-5	TRBJ1-2	.	.	TGTGCCAGCAGCTTCTCTTTCCTGGACAGAAACTATGGCTACACCTTC	CASSFSFLDRNYGYTF
TRBV19	TRBJ2-1	.	.	TGTGCCTGCGGGGAGAATGAGCAGTTCTTC	CACGENEQFF
TRBV27	TRBJ2-2	once	.	TGTGCCAGCAGTTCAACGGGGTGGACCACCGGGGAGCTGTTTTTT	CASSSTGWTTGELFF
TRBV19	TRBJ1-2	.	.	TGTGCCAGTAGTATAGGACCGGGGCCGGACTATGGCTACACCTTC	CASSIGPGPDYGYTF
TRBV28	TRBJ1-2	.	TRBD1	TGTGCCAGCAGTTTTAAGGGGGCGAACTATGGCTACACCTTC	CASSFKGANYGYTF
TRBV19	TRBJ2-2	.	TRBD2	TGTGCCAGTAGTCCGTCAACCCCGGGACTAGTGGCCGGGGAGCTGTTTTTT	CASSPSTPGLVAGELFF
TRBV29-1	TRBJ2-5	.	.	TGCAGCGTTGAGCCCGGGACCGAGACCCAGTACTTC	CSVEPGTETQYF
TRBV19	TRBJ1-1	.	.	TGTGCCAGTAGTATTCTGCCAGCGGGGAACACTGAAGCTTTCTTT	CASSILPAGNTEAFF
TRBV18	TRBJ2-2	.	TRBD2	TGTGCCAGCTCACCGTCTAGCGGGGACACCGGGGAGCTGTTTTTT	CASSPSSGDTGELFF
TRBV6-2/TRBV6-3	TRBJ2-3	.	TRBD1	TGTGCCAGCAGTTACCCGGGACAGGGTAAAGATACGCAGTATTTT	CASSYPGQGKDTQYF
TRBV24-1	TRBJ2-7	.	.	TGTGCCACCAGTGATTTGATGCAGGGGGGGCCCTACGAGCAGTACTTC	CATSDLMQGGPYEQYF
TRBV12-3/TRBV12-4	TRBJ1-1	.	.	TGTGCCAGCAGTTTACAGGGAGCCGCTTTCTTT	CASSLQGAAFF
TRBV6-5	TRBJ1-1	.	.	TGTGCCAGCAGTTCCCGGACGAACACTGAAGCTTTCTTT	CASSSRTNTEAFF
TRBV27	TRBJ2-1	.	TRBD2	TGTGCCAGCAGTTTATCTAGCGGGGGGGCGTCCTACAATGAGCAGTTCTTC	CASSLSSGGASYNEQFF
TRBV28	TRBJ2-7	once	TRBD2	TGTGCCAGTATTAGCGGGGGGGACTACGAGCAGTACTTC	CASISGGDYEQYF
TRBV18	TRBJ1-2	.	.	TGTGCCAGCTCACCACCCGCCAGCCGAAACTATGGCTACACCTTC	CASSPPASRNYGYTF
TRBV12-3/TRBV12-4	TRBJ1-2	once	.	TGTGCCAGCAGTTCATCCAACAGAGGGGGCTACACCTTC	CASSSSNRGGYTF